Presented here are 8 T cell receptor beta chains from one specimen sequenced in a study of PD-1 blockade in classical Hodgkin lymphoma. Only in-frame clones appear in the TCRdb table, and some are missing; sequencing was by immunoSEQ multiplex PCR. The sample carries nearly 100,000 clones, 65% to 85% recorded once. Brentuximab vedotin exposure varied, and every patient relapsed after autologous stem cell transplantation. The specimen was peripheral blood mononuclear cells (PBMCs), collected at baseline. Receptors originate from a human donor with classical Hodgkin lymphoma.

The V call is TRBV19, the J call TRBJ1-1; possibly TRBD1 for D (5 bases). Trimming stripped 3 bases from V and 0 bases from J, with 17 bases between. Germline V gives CDR1 LNHDA, CDR2 SQIVND (reference sequence). The CDR3 covers 17 residues. The CDR3 loop is CASSIRQTRFMNTEAFF. CDR3 nucleotide sequence: TGTGCCAGTAGTATCAGACAGACCCGATTCATGAACACTGAAGCTTTCTTT.

The rearrangement uses TRBV2 and TRBJ2-7, with D perhaps matching TRBD1 (6 bases). V gave up 6 bases and J gave up 2 bases, with 17 bases separating them. This CDR3 contains 15 residues. Germline loops: CDR1 SNHLY, CDR2 FYNNEI. Written as DNA, the CDR3 is TGTGCCAGCAGATTCCGAACAGGGAATACCTACGAGCAGTACTTC. Protein product: CASRFRTGNTYEQYF.

V is TRBV5-4 and J is TRBJ2-3; TRBD1 agrees at 7 bases. V lost 4 bases to trimming and J lost 4 bases; unmatched junction nucleotides: 3. Per germline, CDR1 SGHNT and CDR2 YYREEE (reference sequence). This CDR3 spans 13 amino acids. The CDR3 sequence is CASSVRGPDTQYF. DNA for the CDR3: TGTGCCAGCAGCGTGAGGGGGCCAGATACGCAGTATTTT.

This clone occurred many times. The gene calls are TRBV6-4 and TRBJ2-7; D is unresolved. Germline V gene data show CDR1 as MRHNA and CDR2 as SNTAGT. The CDR3 spans 11 residues. The V end lost 6 bases, the J end lost 3 bases, and 6 bases lay between the germline ends. Here the CDR3 reads CASSGSYEQYF. The CDR3 coding sequence is TGTGCCAGCAGCGGAAGCTACGAGCAGTACTTC.

This clone was seen only a few times. The rearrangement joins TRBV7-9 to TRBJ1-1; D not resolved. The germline V gene encodes CDR1 SEHNR and CDR2 FQNEAQ (reference sequence). CDR3 size: 12 residues. V was cut by 1 base and J by 8 bases, with 8 bases left in between. The CDR3 here is CASSLVGGEAFF. The CDR3 nucleotides read TGTGCCAGCAGCTTAGTGGGTGGAGAAGCTTTCTTT.

The chain is built from TRBV7-2 and TRBJ2-5, with 14 bases aligning to TRBD2. This CDR3 comprises 17 residues. V dropped 1 base and J dropped 5; count of bases not matched to a gene: 6. CDR1 is SGHTA, CDR2 FQGNSA, per germline. CDR3 region: CASSLVGTSGSGETQYF. The CDR3 coding sequence is TGTGCCAGCAGCTTAGTAGGGACTAGCGGGAGTGGCGAGACCCAGTACTTC.

The chain uses TRBV2 and TRBJ1-4; TRBD1 agrees at 8 bases. The germline gives CDR1 SNHLY, CDR2 FYNNEI. The CDR3 spans 15 residues. V lost 6 bases to trimming and J lost 7 bases; unmatched junction nucleotides: 10. DNA of the CDR3: TGTGCCAGCAGACCCCCAGGGGGCGTCGTTGAAAAACTGTTTTTT. Translation gives CASRPPGGVVEKLFF.

The chain links TRBV21-1 to TRBJ1-1; TRBD1 is the table's D call and was not checked against the DNA. TRBV21-1 represents a pseudogene. The CDR3 has 16 residues. Here the CDR3 DNA reads TGTGCCAGCAGCCGGACCCGGACAACGGTGTACACTGAAGCTTTCTTT. It codes for CASSRTRTTVYTEAFF.